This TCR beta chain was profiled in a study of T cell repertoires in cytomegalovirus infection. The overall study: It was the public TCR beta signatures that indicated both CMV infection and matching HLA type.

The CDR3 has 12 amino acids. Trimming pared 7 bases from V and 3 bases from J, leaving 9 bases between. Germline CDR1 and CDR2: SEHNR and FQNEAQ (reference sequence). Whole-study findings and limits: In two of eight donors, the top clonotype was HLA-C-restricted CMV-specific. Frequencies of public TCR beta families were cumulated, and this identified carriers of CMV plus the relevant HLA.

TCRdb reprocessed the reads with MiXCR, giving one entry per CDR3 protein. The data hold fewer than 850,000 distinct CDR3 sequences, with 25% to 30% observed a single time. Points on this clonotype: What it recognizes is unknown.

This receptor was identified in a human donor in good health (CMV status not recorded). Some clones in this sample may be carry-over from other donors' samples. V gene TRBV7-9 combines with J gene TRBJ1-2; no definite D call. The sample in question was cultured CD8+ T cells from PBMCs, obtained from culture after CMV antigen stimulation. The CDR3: CASTTEDYGYTF. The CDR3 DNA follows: TGTGCCAGCACCACCGAAGACTATGGCTACACCTTC.